The 9 T cell receptor beta chains given below trace back to one sample, sequenced in a study of shared clonotypes between healthy human individuals. TCRdb's table, derived via immunoSEQ multiplex PCR, lists solely in-frame clones and lacks some. Here the sample spans 2,500,000 or so clones, under 95% being singletons. Sequencing was done on a sample of naive CD4+ T cells from PBMCs. Subset in this sample: CD45RA+ positively selected. These TCRs come from a man aged 18 to 35 in good health. Some clones in this sample may be carry-over from other donors' samples.

The rearrangement links TRBV5-1 to TRBJ2-7; TRBD1 matches at 7 bases. The germline V gene encodes CDR1 SGHRS and CDR2 YFSETQ. The CDR3 totals 15 residues. The V gene end was trimmed by 4 bases and the J gene end by 3 bases; junction bases not matched to a gene: 10. The CDR3 nucleotides read TGCGCCAGCAGCGAGGCCGGGACAGAATACTACGAGCAGTACTTC. This codes for CASSEAGTEYYEQYF.

V is TRBV29-1 and J is TRBJ2-5, with D perhaps TRBD1 (6 bases). V was trimmed by 4 bases and J by 0 bases, leaving 21 bases between them. This CDR3 has 17 residues. CDR1 SQVTM and CDR2 ANQGSEA come from the germline V gene. DNA of the CDR3: TGCAGCGTTGGGGGGCCTATTAGGGCAAGGTACCAAGAGACCCAGTACTTC. It yields the protein CSVGGPIRARYQETQYF. The whole variable domain, filled in from reference TRBV29-1 and TRBJ2-5, reads SAVISQKPSRDICQRGTSLTIQCQVDSQVTMMFWYRQQPGQSLTLIATANQGSEATYESGFVIDKFPISRPNLTFSTLTVSNMSPEDSSIYLCSVGGPIRARYQETQYFGPGTRLLVL.

The V gene is TRBV5-6, the J gene TRBJ1-2, with TRBD1 matching 9 bases. The V segment lost 4 bases and the J segment 4 bases; nucleotides outside the gene matches: 8. CDR3 length equals 15 residues. Germline V gene data show CDR1 as SGHDT and CDR2 as YYEEEE. In nucleotides, the CDR3 is TGTGCCAGCAGCCCGCCCACGACAGGGGGCTATGGCTACACCTTC. This encodes CASSPPTTGGYGYTF.

V gene TRBV7-8 combines with J gene TRBJ2-3, with D perhaps TRBD1 (6 bases). The CDR3 covers 15 residues. V lost 5 bases and J 6 bases, leaving 18 bases between the germline ends. CDR1 and CDR2 from the germline V gene are SGHVS and FQNEAQ. The CDR3 nucleotides are TGTGCCAGCAGCCCCCCACAGGGCCCGTCGGATACGCAGTATTTT. Encoded protein: CASSPPQGPSDTQYF.

The chain is built from TRBV15 and TRBJ1-2; possibly TRBD1 for D (5 bases). CDR1 LNHNV and CDR2 YYDKDF come from the germline V gene (reference sequence). This CDR3 region has 16 residues. V dropped 4 bases and J dropped 8 bases, with 23 bases sitting between them. In nucleotides, the CDR3 is TGTGCCACCAGCACCTGGGGCCTAGGGCCAGCGGGGGGCTACACCTTC. This codes for CATSTWGLGPAGGYTF. Supplemented by reference TRBV15 and TRBJ1-2, the full variable domain reads DAMVIQNPRYQVTQFGKPVTLSCSQTLNHNVMYWYQQKSSQAPKLLFHYYDKDFNNEADTPDNFQSRRPNTSFCFLDIRSPGLGDTAMYLCATSTWGLGPAGGYTFGSGTRLTVV.

The chain couples TRBV23-1 to TRBJ1-3; no firm D call. TRBV23-1 is given ORF status, its function remaining uncertain. Trimming removed 6 bases from V and 0 bases from J, with 15 bases in between. The CDR3 is 16 amino acids. The CDR3 is CASSPHRTYSGNTIYF. The CDR3, as DNA: TGCGCCAGCAGCCCACACCGAACTTACTCTGGAAACACCATATATTTT.

The chain has TRBV11-3 and TRBJ2-2; possibly TRBD1 or TRBD2 for D (5 bases each). V dropped 5 bases and J dropped 0 bases, with 10 bases sitting between them. The CDR3 extends over 15 amino acids. Germline V gives CDR1 SGHNT, CDR2 YENEEA. The CDR3 reads CASSTPGPNTGELFF. The DNA for the CDR3 is TGTGCCAGCAGCACCCCGGGGCCGAACACCGGGGAGCTGTTTTTT.

This chain uses TRBV10-2 with TRBJ2-7; 9 nucleotides agree with TRBD2. J gave up 3 bases and V 5 bases, and 8 bases lay outside the gene matches. This CDR3 is built from 15 residues. In germline, CDR1 is WSHSY, CDR2 SAAADI. The CDR3: CASSSQAGGIYEQYF. The CDR3 coding sequence is TGCGCCAGCAGTTCGCAGGCGGGAGGGATCTACGAGCAGTACTTC.

The chain employs TRBV28 and TRBJ2-7, with TRBD1 identical over 7 bases. The CDR3 loop spans 13 amino acids. After removal of 6 bases from V and 7 bases from J, the junction contained 9 bases not matched to a gene. Germline CDR1 reads MDHEN; CDR2 reads SYDVKM. CDR3 amino acids: CASSRQGEWEQYF. DNA for the CDR3: TGTGCCAGCAGCCGACAGGGAGAATGGGAGCAGTACTTC.